This T cell receptor beta chain was found in a study of cytomegalovirus exposure and HLA in healthy donors. The CDR3 loop spans 15 amino acids. V was cut by 1 base and J by 4 bases, with 14 bases left in between. CDR1 and CDR2 (germline): MNHEY, SVGAGI. Amplification used 60 Vbeta primers and 13 Jbeta primers. The table came from immunoSEQ multiplex PCR; TCRdb's copy has only in-frame clones and leaves some out. In the table there are 130,000 to 150,000 clones, 80% of which are singletons. Study results and caveats: In a later analysis, TCR beta V- and J-gene trimming was associated with a missense DCLRE1C variant. The listing of 150 to 200 TCR beta chains classed them as cytomegalovirus-associated.

In its sample, this clone was seen once. As yet, its antigen is unknown. V usage is TRBV6-5 and J usage is TRBJ2-7; D is uncertain. The material sequenced was PBMCs. The source of this sequence is a man aged 35 to 55 in good health and CMV-seronegative. The CDR3 sequence: CASSYLGQSLYEQYF. The CDR3 DNA reads TGTGCCAGCAGTTACTTGGGCCAGTCTCTATACGAGCAGTACTTC.